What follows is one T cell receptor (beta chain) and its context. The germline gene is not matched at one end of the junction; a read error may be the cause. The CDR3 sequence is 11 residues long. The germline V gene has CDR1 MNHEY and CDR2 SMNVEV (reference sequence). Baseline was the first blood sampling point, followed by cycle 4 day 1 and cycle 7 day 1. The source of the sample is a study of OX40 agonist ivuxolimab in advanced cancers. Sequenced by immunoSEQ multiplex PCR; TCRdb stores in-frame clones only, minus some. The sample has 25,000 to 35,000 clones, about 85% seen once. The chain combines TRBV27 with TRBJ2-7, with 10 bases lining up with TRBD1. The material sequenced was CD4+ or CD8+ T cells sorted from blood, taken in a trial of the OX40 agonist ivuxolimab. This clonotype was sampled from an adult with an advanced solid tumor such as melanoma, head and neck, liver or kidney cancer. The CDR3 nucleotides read TGTGCCAGCAGTGAGGGGACAGGGGTCTCGTTC. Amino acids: CASSEGTGVSF.